This is a list of T cell receptor beta chains from one sample in a study of T cell responses to AZD1222 COVID-19 vaccine. Sequencing used immunoSEQ multiplex PCR; TCRdb keeps in-frame clones, though not all of them. The sample records 15,000 or so clones, more than 70% being singletons. This specimen consisted of peripheral blood, obtained 28 days after the second AZD1222 dose. The receptors originated from an adult who received the AZD1222 COVID-19 vaccine. Each CDR3 is given without its conserved first and last residue. The order of the fields is V gene, CDR3 protein.

TRBV4-1 | ASKDIITDTQY
TRBV7-8 | ASIPDLNTEAF
TRBV4-1 | ASSPPTGARYEQY
TRBV7-2 | ASSSPFDSNTEAF
TRBV7-9 | ASSPSGSTDTQY
TRBV7-2 | ASSPSVSTDTQY
TRBV3-1/TRBV3-2 | ASSQDSRGETQY
TRBV29-1 | SVALAPATQY
TRBV2 | ASLQGTDSPLH
TRBV18 | ASSQQLGSQY
TRBV5-4 | ASSLVSQETQY
TRBV24-1 | ATSDFRTGELF
TRBV4-3 | ASSPKHLAGTQY
TRBV21-1 | ASSKGGRVEETQY
TRBV19 | ASSYPYLSSSGNTIY
TRBV5-8 | ASSPGQGISETQY
TRBV10-3 | AISESRRSSYNEQF
TRBV16 | ASSQFRYGYT
TRBV9 | ASSVARNSYEQY
TRBV4-2 | ATRGGTEDSPLH
TRBV4-3 | ASSQRWPAGGPADTQY
TRBV2 | ASRPTATGAEAF
TRBV7-9 | ASSSLGTGISYEQY
TRBV9 | ASSVGRQAPENYGYT
TRBV11-2 | ASSLDPLHPQH
TRBV6-5 | ASSTRGGAETQY
TRBV7-2 | ASSSGWGTDTQY
TRBV4-1 | ASSQDRGANTEAF
TRBV9 | ASSTKGTGVTEAF
TRBV25-1 | ASSSYNEQF
TRBV6-2/TRBV6-3 | ASSYSGYGYT
TRBV10-3 | AISDTAYNEQF
TRBV14 | ASSQARAGHTEAF
TRBV7-2 | ASSLDMGYIGELF
TRBV4-3 | ASSQDRVGYNEQF
TRBV2 | ATSEGTVNYGYT
TRBV7-8 | ASSQGQGQGYT